A single sample is the source of the 7 T cell receptor beta chains below, sequenced in a study of blood T cell repertoires in COVID-19. Data came from immunoSEQ multiplex PCR; TCRdb stores just in-frame clones and leaves some out. There are 360,000 or so clones in the sample; nearly 90% occur only once, and 6.5% lies in the top ten. The sample consisted of peripheral blood. The source is a man aged 18-30 years with active or convalescent COVID-19.

This chain joins TRBV28 and TRBJ1-6; 10 positions match TRBD1. The J segment lost 0 bases and the V segment lost 7 bases, leaving 6 bases of the junction unmatched. The CDR3 sequence is 17 residues long. Per the germline V gene, CDR1 is MDHEN and CDR2 is SYDVKM. The CDR3 loop is CASIDRGLSSYNSPLHF. The CDR3 DNA is TGTGCCAGCATCGACAGGGGGCTAAGCTCCTATAATTCACCCCTCCACTTT.

The chain links TRBV7-3 to TRBJ2-1; perhaps TRBD2 as D (6 bases). Trimming took 3 bases from V and 5 from J, leaving 11 bases between them. The CDR3 has 14 residues. CDR1 SGHTA and CDR2 FQGTGA come from the germline V gene. CDR3 in DNA: TGTGCCAGCAGCTTCGCCGGGGGAAACAATGAGCAGTTCTTC. Translating gives CASSFAGGNNEQFF.

V is TRBV24-1 and J is TRBJ2-2; 10 positions agree with TRBD2. CDR1 is KGHDR, CDR2 SFDVKD, per germline. Unmatched junction bases numbered 4, after V lost 3 bases and J lost 4 bases. The CDR3 totals 16 residues. CDR3 region: CATSDQRGGVTGELFF. The CDR3 DNA is TGTGCCACCAGTGATCAGCGGGGGGGAGTCACCGGGGAGCTGTTTTTT.

This clone was detected only a few times. The chain links TRBV5-8 to TRBJ2-2, with D possibly matching TRBD1 (5 bases). Trimming shortened V by 1 base and J by 3 bases, and 16 bases separated the two germline ends. The germline CDR1 and CDR2 sequences are SGHTS and YDEGEE. The CDR3 loop spans 17 amino acids. CDR3 sequence reads: CASSLYGRASDTGELFF. The CDR3 bases are TGTGCCAGCAGCTTGTATGGCAGGGCCTCGGACACCGGGGAGCTGTTTTTT.

The chain links TRBV19 to TRBJ2-7, with a weak D call TRBD1 (5 bases). Between the trimmed V and J ends, which lost 1 base and 2 bases, there was a span of 12 bases. Looked up from germline, CDR1 is LNHDA and CDR2 is SQIVND (reference sequence). The CDR3 totals 15 residues. The CDR3 region has the DNA TGTGCCAGTAGTATAGCCGCAGGGAACCCCTACGAGCAGTACTTC. Protein: CASSIAAGNPYEQYF. Filled out from reference TRBV19 and TRBJ2-7, the complete variable domain reads DGGITQSPKYLFRKEGQNVTLSCEQNLNHDAMYWYRQDPGQGLRLIYYSQIVNDFQKGDIAEGYSVSREKKESFPLTVTSAQKNPTAFYLCASSIAAGNPYEQYFGPGTRLTVT.

V usage is TRBV6-5 and J usage is TRBJ1-3; D possibly corresponds to TRBD1 (6 bases). The CDR3 is 15 residues long. Trimming stripped 7 bases from V and 0 bases from J, with 13 bases between. Germline V gene data show CDR1 as MNHEY and CDR2 as SVGAGI. CDR3 protein: CASKTGPSSGNTIYF. The CDR3, as DNA: TGTGCCAGCAAAACAGGGCCATCCTCTGGAAACACCATATATTTT.

The V call is TRBV7-2, the J call TRBJ2-7; 7 bases agree with TRBD2. V gave up 5 bases and J gave up 4 bases; unmatched junction bases: 14. CDR1 is SGHTA, CDR2 FQGNSA, per germline. This CDR3 has 16 amino acids. In DNA form, the CDR3 reads TGTGCCAGCAGCCGGGGAGGGGCAGGGAACAAATACGAGCAGTACTTC. Its protein product is CASSRGGAGNKYEQYF.